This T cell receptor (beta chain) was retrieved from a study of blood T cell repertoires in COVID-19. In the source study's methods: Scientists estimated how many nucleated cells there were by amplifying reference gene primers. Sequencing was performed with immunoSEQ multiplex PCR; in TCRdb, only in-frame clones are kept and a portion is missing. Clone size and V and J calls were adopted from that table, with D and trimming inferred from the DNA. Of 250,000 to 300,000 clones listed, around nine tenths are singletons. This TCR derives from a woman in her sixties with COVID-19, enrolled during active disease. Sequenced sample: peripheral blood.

The CDR3 DNA sequence: TGTGCCAGCAGTTCCGGGACAGGGGGTAGTTCAGCTGAGCAGTTCTTC. It translates to CASSSGTGGSSAEQFF. V is TRBV28 and J is TRBJ2-1, with 11 bases that match TRBD1. Germline values: CDR1 MDHEN, CDR2 SYDVKM. The CDR3 runs to 16 residues. V dropped 4 bases and J dropped 9; count of bases not matched to a gene: 11.